These 17 T cell receptor beta chains were all obtained from the same sample, sequenced in a study of blood T cell repertoires in COVID-19. TCRdb's table, derived via immunoSEQ multiplex PCR, lists solely in-frame clones and lacks some. The table has 37,000 or so clones, under 90% seen once. The sample was peripheral blood. The receptor source for this set is a human donor in a cohort sampled during active COVID-19.

This sequence joins TRBV3-1 (or the pseudogene TRBV3-2) and TRBJ2-7, with D uncertain. The CDR3 covers 15 residues. The germline gives CDR1 LGHDT, CDR2 YNNKEL (reference sequence). V lost 4 bases, J lost 3 bases, and 16 bases lay in between. CDR3 DNA: TGTGCCAGCAGCCCGACGGCTCGGCAGGACTACGAGCAGTACTTC. This sequence encodes CASSPTARQDYEQYF.

The chain employs TRBV7-2 and TRBJ1-2, with no clear D. In germline, CDR1 is SGHTA, CDR2 FQGNSA. This CDR3 region has 15 residues. The ends were cut back, 1 base at V and 3 bases at J, with 12 bases in the middle. The DNA for the CDR3 is TGTGCCAGCAGCTTAGGTCGGGGTGTTGACTATGGCTACACCTTC. Translation: CASSLGRGVDYGYTF.

The CDR3 nucleotides are TGTGCCAGCAGTCTAGGGGGCTATAATTCACCCCTCCACTTT. Protein: CASSLGGYNSPLHF. This chain joins TRBV6-5 and TRBJ1-6; possible D gene TRBD1, 6 bases. V lost 5 bases and J lost 3, with 8 bases in between. CDR1 is MNHEY, CDR2 SVGAGI, per germline. The CDR3 runs 14 residues.

The chain has TRBV19 and TRBJ1-2; TRBD1 might be the D (5 bases). Looked up from germline, CDR1 is LNHDA and CDR2 is SQIVND (reference sequence). Trimming pared 5 bases from V and 0 bases from J, leaving 13 bases between. The CDR3 contains 15 residues. In DNA, the CDR3 is TGTGCCAGTAGTCTCGACAGTCCAGCTAACTATGGCTACACCTTC. Translated, it gives CASSLDSPANYGYTF. Full variable domain (rest looked up from reference TRBV19 and TRBJ1-2): DGGITQSPKYLFRKEGQNVTLSCEQNLNHDAMYWYRQDPGQGLRLIYYSQIVNDFQKGDIAEGYSVSREKKESFPLTVTSAQKNPTAFYLCASSLDSPANYGYTFGSGTRLTVV.

Only one count was recorded for this clone. The V gene is TRBV29-1, the J gene TRBJ1-5; D may be TRBD1 (5 bases). The length of the CDR3 is 12 residues. Trimming pared 4 bases from V and 3 bases from J, leaving 7 bases between. Germline lookup yields CDR1 SQVTM and CDR2 ANQGSEA. CDR3 sequence (DNA): TGCAGCGTTGGACAGCACAATCAGCCCCAGCATTTT. Translating gives CSVGQHNQPQHF.

The chain uses TRBV10-1 and TRBJ2-7, with a tentative D call TRBD1 (6 bases). Trimming removed 6 bases at V and 2 bases at J, with 14 bases between. Germline CDR1 reads WNHNN; CDR2 reads SYGVQD (reference sequence). This CDR3 contains 14 residues. CDR3 in DNA: TGCGCCAGCAGAGACAGGATGTTTGCCTACGAGCAGTACTTC. Its protein is CASRDRMFAYEQYF.

The chain employs TRBV20-1 and TRBJ2-5, with 10 bases fitting TRBD2. V was clipped by 7 bases and J by 11 bases; unmatched bases: 4. From germline, CDR1 is DFQATT and CDR2 SNEGSKA (reference sequence). The CDR3 loop spans 10 amino acids. CDR3 DNA: TGCAGTGGAACTAGCGGGGAACAGTACTTC. Protein: CSGTSGEQYF.

The chain has TRBV14 and TRBJ1-2; a possible D gene is TRBD1 (6 bases). Germline V lookup: CDR1 SGHDN, CDR2 FVKESK. The CDR3 length is 14 residues. V dropped 3 bases and J dropped 2 bases, with 10 bases sitting between them. CDR3 nucleotides: TGTGCCAGCAGCCAGCAACAGGGAAACTATGGCTACACCTTC. This encodes CASSQQQGNYGYTF. The full variable domain, completed using reference TRBV14 and TRBJ1-2, is EAGVTQFPSHSVIEKGQTVTLRCDPISGHDNLYWYRRVMGKEIKFLLHFVKESKQDESGMPNNRFLAERTGGTYSTLKVQPAELEDSGVYFCASSQQQGNYGYTFGSGTRLTVV.

J is TRBJ2-5 and V is TRBV20-1; D is ambiguous. Germline values: CDR1 DFQATT, CDR2 SNEGSKA (reference sequence). Trimming cost V 1 base and J 5 bases, with 5 bases left between them. The CDR3 spans 11 residues. CDR3 sequence reads: CSARGSETQYF. In DNA, the CDR3 is TGCAGTGCTAGAGGGAGCGAGACCCAGTACTTC.

The chain combines TRBV30 with TRBJ1-4; the match to TRBD1 covers 9 bases. CDR1 is GTSNPN and CDR2 is SVGIG in the germline V gene (reference sequence). This CDR3 spans 15 amino acids. Trimming removed 0 bases from V and 10 bases from J; junction bases left unmatched: 9. The CDR3 bases are TGTGCCTGGAGTGTACCGGAACAGGGGGCGGGAAAACTGTTTTTT. It translates to CAWSVPEQGAGKLFF.

In its sample, this clone was seen once. DNA for the CDR3: TGTGCCAGCAGTCCCGGGACTAGCGGGAGAGGGTACGAGCAGTACTTC. It is translated as CASSPGTSGRGYEQYF. V usage is TRBV2 and J usage is TRBJ2-7, with 14 bases that match TRBD2. Trimming took 5 bases from V and 4 from J; bases not matched to a gene: 7. The CDR3 has 16 residues. CDR1 is SNHLY and CDR2 is FYNNEI in the germline V gene.

This rearrangement joins TRBV24-1 to TRBJ2-5, with a tentative D call TRBD1 (6 bases). There are 16 residues in the CDR3. V was pared by 1 base and J by 9 bases, with 20 bases between. CDR1 is KGHDR and CDR2 is SFDVKD in the germline V gene. CDR3 residues: CATSDLPTGHEPPQYF. CDR3 DNA sequence: TGTGCCACCAGTGATTTACCAACAGGGCATGAACCCCCCCAGTACTTC.

The gene calls are TRBV5-1 and TRBJ2-2; D may be TRBD2 (5 bases). With 4 bases removed from V and 0 bases from J, the gap between germline ends came to 10 bases. The germline V gene has CDR1 SGHRS and CDR2 YFSETQ. This CDR3 is built from 15 residues. DNA of the CDR3: TGCGCCAGCAGCGGTCCCGGGACGAACACCGGGGAGCTGTTTTTT. Protein sequence: CASSGPGTNTGELFF.

The chain couples TRBV5-5 to TRBJ2-7; possible D gene TRBD2, 5 bases. In germline, CDR1 is SGHKS, CDR2 YYEKEE (reference sequence). V was trimmed by 4 bases and J by 1 base, leaving 15 bases between them. CDR3 length: 15 residues. The CDR3 DNA sequence: TGTGCCAGCAGCCCTACACCCGGCGGGTCCTACGAGCAGTACTTC. Protein: CASSPTPGGSYEQYF. The full variable domain, rest sourced from reference TRBV5-5 and TRBJ2-7, is DAGVTQSPTHLIKTRGQQVTLRCSPISGHKSVSWYQQVLGQGPQFIFQYYEKEERGRGNFPDRFSARQFPNYSSELNVNALLLGDSALYLCASSPTPGGSYEQYFGPGTRLTVT.

In its sample, this clone was seen once. The chain carries TRBV16 and TRBJ2-7, with 8 bases identical to TRBD1. The trim removed 2 bases at V and 5 bases at J, leaving 8 bases unmatched. This CDR3 region has 15 residues. In germline, CDR1 is KGHSY, CDR2 FQNENV. CDR3 amino acids: CASSQSWTGRNEQYF. The CDR3 region has the DNA TGTGCCAGCAGCCAAAGTTGGACAGGGCGAAACGAGCAGTACTTC.

V gene TRBV19 combines with J gene TRBJ2-3; D remains ambiguous. This CDR3 comprises 12 residues. The V end lost 5 bases, the J end lost 3 bases, and 6 bases lay between the germline ends. Germline V lookup: CDR1 LNHDA, CDR2 SQIVND (reference sequence). In DNA, the CDR3 is TGTGCCAGTAGTCGCCGGACAGATACGCAGTATTTT. Its translation: CASSRRTDTQYF.

This chain links TRBV18 with TRBJ2-1; the D gene is possibly TRBD2 (5 bases). The CDR3 covers 13 residues. Germline V gene data show CDR1 as KGHSH and CDR2 as LQKENI. V was cut by 3 bases and J by 9 bases, with 12 bases left in between. This CDR3 reads CASSPGLGSEQFF. DNA for the CDR3: TGTGCCAGCTCACCTGGACTGGGAAGTGAGCAGTTCTTC.